This TCR beta chain was sequenced during a study of T cells in Graves' hyperthyroidism and ophthalmopathy. From RNA transcripts, TCR beta CDR3 regions were amplified. When the TCR CDR3 underwent first-round RT-PCR, the HTBI primer set was used. TCRdb reprocessed the multiplex PCR reads with MiXCR, giving one entry per CDR3 protein. The data hold 500,000 to 600,000 distinct CDR3 sequences, with around 15% observed a single time. Each diagnosis drew on symptoms, thyroxine, TRAb, thyroid ultrasound and orbital computed tomography findings. The authors obtained PBMCs from over 7.5 ml of fresh peripheral blood. The V and J ends lost 3 bases and 4 bases, in that order; junction bases with no gene match: 12. The CDR3 totals 16 residues. The V gene's germline CDR1 is SGHRS and CDR2 YFSETQ.

Material for sequencing was blood. The sequence was collected from a woman between 18 and 30 years old with Graves' hyperthyroidism. The gene calls are TRBV5-1 and TRBJ1-1; TRBD1 matches at 7 bases. Here the CDR3 DNA reads TGCGCCAGCAGCTCCCGTCCGACAGGGACCAGCACTGAAGCTTTCTTT. Translation: CASSSRPTGTSTEAFF.